This T cell receptor (beta chain) stems from a study of CD8+CD57+ T cells in acquired aplastic anemia. Study-level information: Sorted CD4+ plus CD8+ cells gave DNA averaging around 3 ug.

CDR3 length: 17 amino acids. V was clipped by 1 base and J by 3 bases, with 18 bases between them. CDR1 and CDR2 from the germline V gene are MGHRA and YSYEKL. Profiles of TCR beta VDJ and CDR3 were generated from a genomic DNA template. MiXCR, applied by TCRdb to the reads, yields one record per CDR3 protein. This table holds hundreds of thousands of distinct CDR3 sequences, roughly 80% found once. Patients chosen for sequencing had CD8+CD57+ cells that had expanded, as shown by flow cytometry. Every patient presented with severe acquired aplastic anemia. Sequenced: sorted CD4+, CD8+, or CD8+CD57+ T cells (not recorded which) from PBMCs. The chain uses TRBV4-1 and TRBJ1-2; no clear D. This clonotype originated in a human donor with aplastic anemia. The CDR3 loop is CASSQGLAGGADYGYTF. The CDR3 DNA reads TGCGCCAGCAGCCAAGGCCTTGCAGGTGGCGCCGACTATGGCTACACCTTC.